This passage covers 17 T cell receptor beta chains from one sample sequenced in a study of control samples from healthy donors and cancer patients. Produced via immunoSEQ multiplex PCR; TCRdb's table is partial and in-frame only. The repertoire holds 130,000 to 150,000 clones, with approximately 92% as singletons. The sample comprised blood. The receptors stem from a man aged 30-40 years in good health.

The rearrangement joins TRBV15 to TRBJ1-5; the D gene is possibly TRBD1 (5 bases). V dropped 2 bases and J dropped 3 bases, with 11 bases sitting between them. The CDR3 has 15 amino acids. Germline assignment: CDR1 LNHNV and CDR2 YYDKDF (reference sequence). The CDR3 DNA follows: TGTGCCACCAGCAGACCCATGGGGGTCAATCAGCCCCAGCATTTT. Its protein is CATSRPMGVNQPQHF.

The rearrangement links TRBV21-1 to TRBJ1-1. TRBV21-1 is classified as a pseudogene. The CDR3 length is 16 residues. CDR3 nucleotide sequence: TGTGCCAGCAGCATCAATGCCTCCGCGACCTTTAGCGCAGCTTTCTTT. It is translated as CASSINASATFSAAFF.

This clone was picked up one time. Other DNA sequences of this sample code for an identical CDR3. V is TRBV11-2 and J is TRBJ2-5; D is perhaps TRBD2 (7 bases). Germline V gene data show CDR1 as SGHAT and CDR2 as FQNNGV. This CDR3 spans 14 amino acids. Trimming pared 1 base from V and 5 bases from J, leaving 11 bases between. The CDR3 here is CASSLVRGGETQYF. DNA of the CDR3: TGTGCCAGCAGCTTAGTAAGGGGGGGGGAGACCCAGTACTTC.

V usage is TRBV29-1 and J usage is TRBJ2-3; perhaps TRBD2 as D (7 bases). Germline V gene sequence: CDR1 SQVTM, CDR2 ANQGSEA. The V gene lost 5 bases and the J gene lost 0 bases, with 9 bases spanning the gap. There are 13 residues in the CDR3. CDR3 residues: CSVRGASTDTQYF. CDR3 nucleotides: TGCAGCGTTCGGGGGGCCAGCACAGATACGCAGTATTTT.

This CDR3 is CASSKGFVGLRTEAFF. The CDR3 region has the DNA TGTGCCAGCAGCAAAGGGTTTGTGGGGTTAAGGACTGAAGCTTTCTTT. This chain uses TRBV21-1 with TRBJ1-1. TRBV21-1 counts as a pseudogene. The CDR3 is 16 amino acids.

The rearrangement joins TRBV6-1 to TRBJ1-2, with no clear D. There are 14 residues in the CDR3. V was trimmed by 2 bases and J by 5 bases, leaving 12 bases between them. CDR1 and CDR2 from the germline V gene are MNHNS and SASEGT. The CDR3 DNA sequence: TGTGCCAGCAGTGAAAGGTCAGAAGGTTATGGCTACACCTTC. This sequence encodes CASSERSEGYGYTF.

This clone has more than one count but fewer than ten. V is TRBV6-1 and J is TRBJ1-5; D ambiguous. In germline, CDR1 is MNHNS, CDR2 SASEGT. This CDR3 contains 14 residues. V dropped 2 bases and J dropped 9 bases, with 14 bases sitting between them. CDR3 nucleotide sequence: TGTGCCAGCAGTGAATGGGTCGCGGGAGTGCCCCAGCATTTT. This gives the protein CASSEWVAGVPQHF.

The CDR3 here is CASSLGGGGIRQPQHF. CDR3 coding DNA: TGTGCCAGCAGCTTGGGAGGGGGTGGGATCCGGCAGCCCCAGCATTTT. This chain joins TRBV5-6 and TRBJ1-5; possibly TRBD1 for D (6 bases). The germline gives CDR1 SGHDT, CDR2 YYEEEE. The CDR3 sequence is 16 residues long. V lost 0 bases and J lost 7, with 17 bases in between.

This chain joins TRBV6-5 and TRBJ1-1, with D perhaps matching TRBD1 (5 bases). Germline CDR1 reads MNHEY; CDR2 reads SVGAGI. This CDR3 spans 13 amino acids. The V end lost 6 bases, the J end lost 3 bases, and 11 bases lay between the germline ends. CDR3 in amino acids: CASSLGTYTEAFF. DNA of the CDR3: TGTGCCAGCAGCCTAGGGACTTACACTGAAGCTTTCTTT.

V usage is TRBV4-1 and J usage is TRBJ2-2; TRBD2 agrees at 12 bases. CDR3 length: 17 residues. Germline V gives CDR1 MGHRA, CDR2 YSYEKL. J gave up 4 bases and V 4 bases, and 7 bases lay outside the gene matches. The CDR3 protein is CASSPPSGGASTGELFF. DNA of the CDR3: TGCGCCAGCAGCCCTCCTAGCGGGGGGGCGAGCACCGGGGAGCTGTTTTTT.

CDR3 amino acids: CATRGAREQYF. For the CDR3, the DNA is TGTGCCACCCGGGGGGCCCGCGAGCAGTACTTC. The chain recombines TRBV7-7 with TRBJ2-7; perhaps TRBD2 as D (7 bases). Trimming stripped 10 bases from V and 6 bases from J, with 13 bases between. This CDR3 region has 11 residues. From germline, CDR1 is SSHAT and CDR2 FNYEAQ (reference sequence). The full variable domain, rest sourced from reference TRBV7-7 and TRBJ2-7, is GAGVSQSPRYKVTKRGQDVTLRCDPISSHATLYWYQQALGQGPEFLTYFNYEAQPDKSGLPSDRFSAERPEGSISTLTIQRTEQRDSAMYRCATRGAREQYFGPGTRLTVT.

V is TRBV3-1 (or the pseudogene TRBV3-2) and J is TRBJ2-1; D unresolved. The CDR3 is 15 residues long. Germline V gene lookup returns CDR1 LGHDT and CDR2 YNNKEL (reference sequence). Trimming left V 1 base short and J 5 bases short, with 12 bases between. The CDR3 spells CASSQVSGFHNEQFF. The CDR3 bases are TGTGCCAGCAGCCAAGTTAGTGGGTTCCACAATGAGCAGTTCTTC.

With respect to this clone: One end of the junction varies from germline; a read error may be responsible. The chain combines TRBV12-3 or TRBV12-4 with TRBJ2-1; TRBD2 matches 8 bases. The CDR3 length is 12 residues. The CDR3 DNA reads as TGCGCATCGCGGGAGGTCTACAATGAGCAGTTCTTC. This codes for CASREVYNEQFF.

The genes are TRBV11-2 and TRBJ1-5; tentatively, D is TRBD1 (5 bases). This CDR3 is built from 14 residues. V gave up 5 bases and J gave up 3 bases, with 11 bases separating them. CDR1 and CDR2 from the germline V gene are SGHAT and FQNNGV. This CDR3 reads CASSPGTSNQPQHF. In DNA, the CDR3 is TGTGCCAGCAGCCCCGGGACCTCCAATCAGCCCCAGCATTTT.

The chain employs TRBV5-6 and TRBJ2-7, with 8 bases identical to TRBD1. This CDR3 has 14 residues. Germline CDR1 SGHDT, CDR2 YYEEEE. Losses at the gene ends were 0 bases for V and 3 bases for J; bases not matched to a gene: 2. CDR3 nucleotide sequence: TGTGCCAGCAGCTTGGGGACAGGGAACTACGAGCAGTACTTC. This gives the protein CASSLGTGNYEQYF.

This chain joins TRBV6-6 and TRBJ2-1; 13 nucleotides match TRBD2. The V gene's germline CDR1 is MNHNY and CDR2 SVGAGI (reference sequence). The CDR3 runs to 15 residues. V shed 7 bases, J shed 3 bases, and the junction held 3 bases outside the gene matches. The CDR3 sequence is CASTTSGGDYNEQFF. CDR3 nucleotides: TGTGCCAGCACAACTAGCGGGGGGGACTACAATGAGCAGTTCTTC.

This chain's CDR3 is CASSLDRGPNSPLHF. CDR3 in DNA: TGCGCCAGCAGCCTAGACAGGGGGCCGAATTCACCCCTCCACTTT. V usage is TRBV5-1 and J usage is TRBJ1-6; 10 bases line up with TRBD1. Trimming cost V 4 bases and J 7 bases; bases outside gene matches: 5. The CDR3 consists of 15 residues. The germline V gene has CDR1 SGHRS and CDR2 YFSETQ.